This entry lists 12 T cell receptor beta chains sequenced from one sample in a study of T cell repertoires in cytomegalovirus infection. These receptors' antigens are unknown. TCRdb processed the reads anew with MiXCR; each CDR3 protein has one entry. The table has roughly 920,000 distinct CDR3 sequences, 30% to 40% seen once; the top ten hold around 15%. The sample in question was cultured CD8+ T cells from PBMCs, obtained from culture after CMV antigen stimulation. Receptor source: a human donor in good health (CMV status not recorded). Some clones in this sample may be carry-over from other donors' samples.

The chain couples TRBV4-1 to TRBJ1-3; maybe TRBD1 (6 bases). This CDR3 has 17 residues. Germline V gives CDR1 MGHRA, CDR2 YSYEKL. Between the trimmed V and J ends, which lost 0 bases and 3 bases, there was a span of 15 bases. The chain's CDR3 is CASSQEPPGAGGNTIYF. As DNA, the CDR3 is TGCGCCAGCAGCCAAGAGCCCCCGGGGGCCGGTGGAAACACCATATATTTT.

This rearrangement joins TRBV4-1 to TRBJ2-1; 7 positions agree with TRBD2. The CDR3 has 16 residues. Trimming cost V 0 bases and J 5 bases; bases outside gene matches: 7. Germline CDR1 is MGHRA and CDR2 is YSYEKL. DNA of the CDR3: TGCGCCAGCAGCCAAGATTCAGCGGGGTTCAACAATGAGCAGTTCTTC. As protein: CASSQDSAGFNNEQFF.

In this sample, this clonotype turned up a few times. The gene calls are TRBV7-9 and TRBJ2-5; maybe TRBD2 (6 bases). Germline V lookup: CDR1 SEHNR, CDR2 FQNEAQ (reference sequence). V was trimmed by 6 bases and J by 4 bases, leaving 9 bases between them. The CDR3 is made up of 12 amino acids. The DNA for the CDR3 is TGTGCCAGCAGATTGGGGGGAGAGACCCAGTACTTC. Protein sequence: CASRLGGETQYF.

This clonotype was counted at least ten times. CDR3 nucleotides: TGTGCCACCAGAGGGTGGACAGCTAACTATGGCTACACCTTC. It codes for CATRGWTANYGYTF. The rearrangement links TRBV12-3 or TRBV12-4 to TRBJ1-2; a weak D match, TRBD1 (6 bases). The V end was cut by 10 bases, the J end by 0 bases, with 15 bases between. CDR3 length equals 14 residues.

The J gene is TRBJ1-2, the V gene TRBV6-2 or TRBV6-3; 7 bases fit TRBD1. Trimming removed 6 bases from V and 2 bases from J; junction bases left unmatched: 3. The germline V gene has CDR1 MNHEY and CDR2 SVGEGT. The CDR3 length is 13 residues. The CDR3 loop is CASRNRGNYGYTF. The CDR3 DNA reads as TGTGCCAGCAGAAACAGGGGAAACTATGGCTACACCTTC.

The chain joins TRBV27 to TRBJ1-3, with 8 bases lining up with TRBD1. In germline, CDR1 is MNHEY, CDR2 SMNVEV (reference sequence). V dropped 5 bases and J dropped 2; count of bases not matched to a gene: 5. The CDR3 sequence is 15 residues long. The CDR3 coding sequence is TGTGCCAGCAGTGTGACAGGGGACCCTGGAAACACCATATATTTT. It yields the protein CASSVTGDPGNTIYF.

This clonotype was detected many times. V and J are TRBV4-3 and TRBJ2-2; a possible D gene is TRBD2 (6 bases). This CDR3 contains 17 residues. The ends were cut back, 0 bases at V and 1 base at J, with 12 bases in the middle. From germline, CDR1 is LGHNA and CDR2 YSLEER. As DNA, the CDR3 is TGCGCCAGCAGCCAAGATCGGGCGGGGTTGAACACCGGGGAGCTGTTTTTT. It yields the protein CASSQDRAGLNTGELFF.

This clonotype was detected a few times. The chain carries TRBV6-1 and TRBJ1-1; D uncertain. The V and J ends lost 4 bases and 10 bases respectively, with 19 bases between them. The CDR3 loop spans 14 amino acids. Germline V gene sequence: CDR1 MNHNS, CDR2 SASEGT. The CDR3 spells CASSGPTRVWRAFF. CDR3 nucleotides: TGTGCCAGCAGTGGACCTACGAGGGTTTGGCGAGCTTTCTTT.

The rearrangement uses TRBV19 and TRBJ1-6, with 7 bases matching TRBD1. This CDR3 is 13 amino acids long. Germline loops: CDR1 LNHDA, CDR2 SQIVND (reference sequence). The ends lost 7 bases at V and 5 bases at J; junction bases unmatched: 2. CDR3 DNA sequence: TGTGCCAGTACTGGACAGGATAATTCACCCCTCCACTTT. This sequence encodes CASTGQDNSPLHF.

This clonotype appeared many times. The rearrangement uses TRBV7-2 and TRBJ2-7; D remains ambiguous. Germline CDR1 and CDR2: SGHTA and FQGNSA. The CDR3 runs to 11 residues. V lost 6 bases and J lost 5, with 8 bases in between. This chain's CDR3 is CASRRGDEQYF. CDR3 nucleotides: TGTGCCAGCAGACGAGGCGACGAGCAGTACTTC. The full variable domain, rest sourced from reference TRBV7-2 and TRBJ2-7, is GAGVSQSPSNKVTEKGKDVELRCDPISGHTALYWYRQSLGQGLEFLIYFQGNSAPDKSGLPSDRFSAERTGGSVSTLTIQRTQQEDSAVYLCASRRGDEQYFGPGTRLTVT.

The J gene is TRBJ2-2, the V gene TRBV2, with unresolved D. Per the germline V gene, CDR1 is SNHLY and CDR2 is FYNNEI. This CDR3 is built from 11 residues. V was clipped by 8 bases and J by 4 bases, with 5 bases between them. The CDR3 here is CASVGTGELFF. DNA for the CDR3: TGTGCCAGCGTCGGCACCGGGGAGCTGTTTTTT.

In this sample, this clonotype turned up many times. J is TRBJ1-2 and V is TRBV7-2, with 7 bases that match TRBD1. Germline V gene data show CDR1 as SGHTA and CDR2 as FQGNSA. This CDR3 region has 15 residues. Trimming at V came to 7 bases and at J to 2 bases, leaving 10 bases not matched to a gene. CDR3 bases: TGTGCCAGCAACAGGCAGGGGGGCGACAACTATGGCTACACCTTC. Protein: CASNRQGGDNYGYTF.